This T cell receptor (beta chain) appears in the sequencing data of a study of blood T cells in healthy people across ages. The second PCR ran roughly 6 to 11 cycles with a sample-barcoded 5' primer and J-beta primers. A single record per CDR3 protein comes from TCRdb applying MiXCR to the 5' RACE reads. The sample lists fewer than 1 million distinct CDR3 sequences; roughly 44% were seen once. Study-wide findings and caveats: TCR beta diversity was tightly associated with the proportion of naive T cells.

This clonotype showed up just a few times. Its target is unknown. Healthy Caucasian individuals from Russia aged roughly 6 to 95 were enrolled as donors. Every donor provided approximately 9.2 milliliters of peripheral blood. PBMCs were isolated at a quantity of at least 6 million per sample. What was sequenced was blood. The TCR comes from a man aged 55 to 70 in good health.

The CDR3, as DNA: TGTGCCAGCAGTCCGGGACAGGGTGAGGGTGAAGCTTTCTTT. It codes for CASSPGQGEGEAFF. V is TRBV27 and J is TRBJ1-1, with 9 bases identical to TRBD1. There are 14 residues in the CDR3. The ends lost 5 bases at V and 7 bases at J; junction bases unmatched: 8. Germline loops: CDR1 MNHEY, CDR2 SMNVEV (reference sequence).